This TCR beta chain derives from a study of identifying expanded T cells in peripheral blood. Healthy donors had no documented immune events, such as infections, while sampled. TCRdb's table, derived via immunoSEQ multiplex PCR, lists solely in-frame clones and lacks some. The table includes about 90,000 clones, roughly 81% detected once. This TCR came from a person aged 18 to 75 in good health. The sequenced sample consisted of blood.

CDR3 amino acids: CASSLHLQGLVVTEAFF. For the CDR3, the DNA is TGTGCCAGCAGCCTCCACCTACAGGGTTTAGTAGTTACTGAAGCTTTCTTT. V usage is TRBV7-6 and J usage is TRBJ1-1; tentative D call: TRBD1 (6 bases). The CDR3 totals 17 residues. From germline, CDR1 is SGHVS and CDR2 FNYEAQ. Trimming pared 5 bases from V and 5 bases from J, leaving 24 bases between. Using reference TRBV7-6 and TRBJ1-1 for the parts outside the CDR3, the full variable domain is GAGVSQSPRYKVTKRGQDVALRCDPISGHVSLYWYRQALGQGPEFLTYFNYEAQQDKSGLPNDRFSAERPEGSISTLTIQRTEQRDSAMYRCASSLHLQGLVVTEAFFGQGTRLTVV.